The clone carrying this T cell receptor beta chain has just a few counts. These data are taken from a study of blood T cells in healthy people across ages. Donation came from healthy Caucasian individuals in Russia who were aged roughly 6 to 100. The CDR3 covers 20 residues. V dropped 7 bases and J dropped 1; count of bases not matched to a gene: 18. CDR1 and CDR2 (germline): KGHDR, SFDVKD. The second PCR ran about 6 to 11 cycles with a sample-barcoded 5' primer and J-beta primers. TCRdb independently ran MiXCR on the 5' RACE reads; one entry per CDR3 protein. Of 1.5 million to 2 million distinct CDR3 sequences in the sample, 49% are singletons; the top ten hold 2.1%.

The sequencing sample was made of blood. The chain has TRBV24-1 and TRBJ2-6; the match to TRBD1 covers 7 bases. This receptor was identified in a woman in her thirties or forties in good health. The chain's CDR3 is CATSSGTDRSGSSGANVLTF. The CDR3 nucleotides are TGTGCCACCAGCTCCGGGACAGATCGTTCGGGCTCGTCTGGGGCCAACGTCCTGACTTTC.